Listed here are 7 T cell receptor beta chains from one sample, sequenced in a study of metastatic and nonmetastatic thyroid tumors. TCRdb reprocessed the PCR reads via MiXCR. The sample carries roughly 5,700 clones, about 33% recorded once. All patients were untreated before thyroid surgery. Sequencing was performed on adjacent normal tissue. All receptors derive from a female donor with papillary thyroid cancer or a benign thyroid nodule (not recorded which). Some clones in this sample may be carry-over from other donors' samples.

In regard to this clone: The junction departs from germline at one end; a sequencing error may be responsible. Other DNA sequences in this sample translate to the same CDR3. The rearrangement joins TRBV11-2 to TRBJ2-6, with D perhaps TRBD2 (5 bases). CDR3 length: 18 amino acids. From germline, CDR1 is SGHAT and CDR2 FQNNGV. CDR3 in DNA: TGTGCCAGCAGCGAGAGCTTACCCGGGATCTCTGGTGCCAACGTCCTGACTTTC. It specifies CASSESLPGISGANVLTF.

In this sample, this clone is medium-sized. This chain uses TRBV7-9 with TRBJ2-5, with 9 bases lining up with TRBD1. The CDR3 has 14 amino acids. The trim removed 5 bases at V and 5 bases at J, leaving 6 bases unmatched. Germline CDR1 and CDR2: SEHNR and FQNEAQ (reference sequence). The CDR3 reads CASSPTQGAETQYF. In DNA form, the CDR3 reads TGTGCCAGCAGCCCCACACAGGGGGCTGAGACCCAGTACTTC. The whole variable domain, remainder taken from reference TRBV7-9 and TRBJ2-5, is DTGVSQNPRHKITKRGQNVTFRCDPISEHNRLYWYRQTLGQGPEFLTYFQNEAQLEKSRLLSDRFSAERPKGSFSTLEIQRTEQGDSAMYLCASSPTQGAETQYFGPGTRLLVL.

As to this clone: One junction end disagrees with the germline gene, perhaps due to a read error. The chain has TRBV18 and TRBJ2-2; D unclear. The CDR3 sequence is 12 residues long. Germline CDR1 and CDR2: KGHSH and LQKENI. DNA of the CDR3: TGTGCCAACTCACCAGGTTCCGGGGAGCTGTTTTTT. Protein sequence: CANSPGSGELFF.

This clone has a handful of counts. V and J are TRBV6-1 and TRBJ2-1; D is unresolved. Trimming stripped 11 bases from V and 4 bases from J, with 9 bases between. The CDR3 runs to 11 residues. Germline V lookup: CDR1 MNHNS, CDR2 SASEGT. The CDR3 nucleotides read TGTGCCGCTCTCGGTTACAATGAGCAGTTCTTC. Translated, it gives CAALGYNEQFF.

This clone was observed a handful of times. This sequence joins TRBV6-1 and TRBJ2-3, with TRBD1 identical over 7 bases. The trim removed 11 bases at V and 0 bases at J, leaving 8 bases unmatched. The CDR3 is 14 residues long. Germline V gene data show CDR1 as MNHNS and CDR2 as SASEGT. The CDR3 DNA reads TGTGCCGCAGGGGGTCCTGAAAGCACAGATACGCAGTATTTT. Amino acids: CAAGGPESTDTQYF.

The chain couples TRBV7-2 to TRBJ2-7; D might be TRBD2 (6 bases). Germline CDR1 SGHTA, CDR2 FQGNSA. V dropped 2 bases and J dropped 2 bases, with 13 bases sitting between them. The CDR3 loop spans 15 amino acids. CDR3 DNA: TGTGCCAGCAGCTTAAAGGGGACTGTCGCCTACGAGCAGTACTTC. This encodes CASSLKGTVAYEQYF.

This clone was found many times. This may be a read error: a much more frequent sequence differs by one nucleotide. The CDR3 reads CASSRDLGFVEKLFF. CDR3 coding DNA: TGTGCCAGCAGCCGAGATTTGGGGTTCGTTGAAAAACTGTTTTTT. The chain uses TRBV4-2 and TRBJ1-4; D gene ambiguous. This CDR3 has 15 residues. V lost 4 bases to trimming and J lost 7 bases, with 16 bases between them. From germline, CDR1 is LGHNA and CDR2 YNFKEQ.